One sample yielded the 28 T cell receptor beta chains listed below, sequenced in a study of T cell repertoires in cytomegalovirus infection. TCRdb redid the calling of the reads with MiXCR, one entry per CDR3 protein. The data contain about 740,000 distinct CDR3 sequences, approximately 40% of them seen just once; the ten biggest clones take up 2.5% to 3.5%. Sequenced material: PBMCs. These receptors all come from a human donor in good health (CMV status not recorded). Some clones in this sample may be carry-over from other donors' samples.

This clonotype was recorded once. The J gene is TRBJ2-2, the V gene TRBV24-1; a weak D match, TRBD2 (6 bases). CDR1 KGHDR and CDR2 SFDVKD come from the germline V gene. With 9 bases removed from V and 0 bases from J, the gap between germline ends came to 13 bases. The CDR3 has 15 amino acids. The CDR3 bases are TGTGCCACCCGTGGGGGGACTCCGAACACCGGGGAGCTGTTTTTT. Translation gives CATRGGTPNTGELFF.

This clonotype was counted only a few times. V and J are TRBV11-3 and TRBJ2-1, with D unclear. The CDR3 is made up of 13 amino acids. The V gene's germline CDR1 is SGHNT and CDR2 YENEEA. Trimming cost V 0 bases and J 10 bases, with 10 bases left between them. The CDR3 DNA reads TGTGCCAGCAGCTTAGATTACGGAGAGGAGCAGTTCTTC. Its protein product is CASSLDYGEEQFF.

This clonotype occurred a few times. This chain joins TRBV20-1 and TRBJ1-6, with D perhaps matching TRBD1 (5 bases). The CDR3 loop spans 16 amino acids. CDR1 is DFQATT, CDR2 SNEGSKA, per germline (reference sequence). The ends were cut back, 5 bases at V and 1 base at J, with 15 bases in the middle. This CDR3 is CSAPKSGTSYNSPLHF. The CDR3 coding sequence is TGCAGTGCTCCAAAATCCGGGACGTCCTATAATTCACCCCTCCACTTT.

About this clonotype: This is likely a read error, given that the CDR3 carries no conserved phenylalanine or tryptophan at its end. This rearrangement joins TRBV7-2 to TRBJ1-6, with 9 bases lining up with TRBD1. The V gene's germline CDR1 is SGHTA and CDR2 FQGNSA. This CDR3 has 14 residues. After removal of 6 bases from V and 11 bases from J, the junction contained 8 bases not matched to a gene. CDR3: CASRKDRGGTPLHY. DNA of the CDR3: TGTGCCAGCAGGAAGGACAGGGGCGGGACACCCCTCCACTAT.

V gene TRBV19 combines with J gene TRBJ1-2; no firm D call. The CDR3 runs to 17 residues. Between the trimmed V and J ends, which lost 8 bases and 1 base, there was a span of 23 bases. Germline V lookup: CDR1 LNHDA, CDR2 SQIVND (reference sequence). The CDR3 loop reads CASQNPSMPSVNYGYTF. The CDR3 DNA reads as TGTGCCAGTCAGAACCCGTCAATGCCGTCTGTTAACTATGGCTACACCTTC. Full variable domain (remainder filled in from reference TRBV19 and TRBJ1-2): DGGITQSPKYLFRKEGQNVTLSCEQNLNHDAMYWYRQDPGQGLRLIYYSQIVNDFQKGDIAEGYSVSREKKESFPLTVTSAQKNPTAFYLCASQNPSMPSVNYGYTFGSGTRLTVV.

This clonotype was counted between two and nine times. This CDR3 is CASADGVLPNNEQFF. CDR3 nucleotides: TGTGCCAGTGCTGACGGGGTCCTTCCCAACAATGAGCAGTTCTTC. The V call is TRBV19, the J call TRBJ2-1; possibly TRBD2 for D (5 bases). From germline, CDR1 is LNHDA and CDR2 SQIVND (reference sequence). The CDR3 length is 15 residues. V lost 8 bases to trimming and J lost 5 bases, with 19 bases between them.

The rearrangement links TRBV19 to TRBJ2-2; D gene uncertain. V lost 5 bases to trimming and J lost 9 bases, with 16 bases between them. CDR1 and CDR2 from the germline V gene are LNHDA and SQIVND (reference sequence). The CDR3 consists of 14 residues. The CDR3 region has the DNA TGTGCCAGTAGTCTCCAACCTAGGGTCTGGGAGCTGTTTTTT. Protein sequence: CASSLQPRVWELFF.

This chain connects TRBV20-1 to TRBJ1-1; D call uncertain. CDR1 is DFQATT, CDR2 SNEGSKA, per germline (reference sequence). The V end was cut by 6 bases, the J end by 1 base, with 18 bases between. The CDR3 is 15 amino acids. The CDR3 DNA sequence: TGCAGTGCCGCCTGGCCTTTCGGTCCGAACACTGAAGCTTTCTTT. Protein: CSAAWPFGPNTEAFF.

The chain has TRBV24-1 and TRBJ2-3; 7 nucleotides line up with TRBD1. CDR1 is KGHDR, CDR2 SFDVKD, per germline. The CDR3 spans 16 residues. V lost 3 bases and J lost 5; bases outside the gene matches: 10. Here the CDR3 DNA reads TGTGCCACCAGTGATACCGTAGGGGGCTCCGTAGATACGCAGTATTTT. Its translation: CATSDTVGGSVDTQYF.

This rearrangement joins TRBV6-1 to TRBJ1-1, with 8 bases identical to TRBD1. The ends lost 4 bases at V and 5 bases at J; junction bases unmatched: 6. The CDR3 length is 14 residues. Germline V gene sequence: CDR1 MNHNS, CDR2 SASEGT. The CDR3 protein is CASSARQGRTEAFF. The DNA for the CDR3 is TGTGCCAGCAGTGCGCGACAGGGGCGGACTGAAGCTTTCTTT.

V gene TRBV14 combines with J gene TRBJ1-5; 7 bases are a match to TRBD1. Germline V lookup: CDR1 SGHDN, CDR2 FVKESK. V gave up 5 bases and J gave up 9 bases; unmatched junction bases: 4. The CDR3 spans 12 residues. This chain's CDR3 is CASSEGAGPQHF. As DNA, the CDR3 is TGTGCCAGCAGCGAGGGGGCTGGGCCCCAGCATTTT.

Turning to this clonotype: A much larger clonotype is one base distant, so this may be a read error. The V gene is TRBV7-2, the J gene TRBJ2-7, with TRBD2 matching over 9 bases. J lost 6 bases, V lost 1 base, and 4 bases had no gene match. The CDR3 is 14 residues long. In germline, CDR1 is SGHTA, CDR2 FQGNSA. CDR3 residues: CASSLDLAGIEQYF. CDR3 nucleotide sequence: TGTGCCAGCAGCTTAGATCTAGCGGGAATCGAGCAGTACTTC.

This clonotype was seen a few times. This rearrangement joins TRBV20-1 to TRBJ1-1; no clear D. Germline V gene lookup returns CDR1 DFQATT and CDR2 SNEGSKA (reference sequence). V was cut by 6 bases and J by 4 bases, with 15 bases left in between. This CDR3 contains 13 residues. The chain's CDR3 is CSAPVGFSTEAFF. The CDR3 DNA sequence: TGCAGTGCCCCAGTAGGGTTTTCCACTGAAGCTTTCTTT.

The chain links TRBV12-3 or TRBV12-4 to TRBJ2-3; 7 positions match TRBD2. Germline trimming cut 4 bases from V and 1 base from J; bases unmatched to any gene: 5. The CDR3 has 15 amino acids. DNA of the CDR3: TGTGCCAGCAGTTCACAGACTAGCCGCACAGATACGCAGTATTTT. The encoded protein is CASSSQTSRTDTQYF.

A single count supports this clonotype. A much larger clone is a single base away; this may be a read error. The chain has TRBV7-6 and TRBJ2-1; TRBD2 might be the D (6 bases). Germline assignment: CDR1 SGHVS and CDR2 FNYEAQ. The CDR3 has 15 residues. The CDR3 region is CASSLTPGTLNEQFF. The CDR3 DNA reads as TGTGCTAGCAGCTTAACCCCTGGGACTCTCAATGAGCAGTTCTTC.

The rearrangement links TRBV7-9 to TRBJ1-1; D is uncertain. The V end was cut by 1 base, the J end by 7 bases, with 10 bases between. CDR3 size: 13 residues. CDR1 and CDR2 (germline): SEHNR, FQNEAQ (reference sequence). The CDR3 region is CASSLERNCEAFF. In DNA, the CDR3 is TGTGCCAGCAGCTTAGAACGGAACTGTGAAGCTTTCTTT.

V and J are TRBV28 and TRBJ2-3, with D hard to call. The CDR3 is 12 amino acids. Trimming removed 8 bases at V and 6 bases at J, with 12 bases between. Per the germline V gene, CDR1 is MDHEN and CDR2 is SYDVKM. The CDR3 nucleotides read TGTGCCAGCGCCGGTAGAGCGGATACGCAGTATTTT. Translated, it gives CASAGRADTQYF.

This clonotype turned up a few times. This sequence joins TRBV30 and TRBJ1-1; D ambiguous. There are 13 residues in the CDR3. The germline gives CDR1 GTSNPN, CDR2 SVGIG (reference sequence). The V and J ends lost 5 bases and 4 bases respectively, with 14 bases between them. The CDR3 DNA follows: TGTGCCTGGCAATCGGACCGTGCCACTGAAGCTTTCTTT. It yields the protein CAWQSDRATEAFF.

This chain uses TRBV28 with TRBJ1-2; weak D call: TRBD1 (5 bases). Trimming took off 8 bases at V and 10 bases at J, with 23 bases between the two ends. This CDR3 region has 14 residues. From germline, CDR1 is MDHEN and CDR2 SYDVKM. For the CDR3, the DNA is TGTGCCAGCGGCCCCGGGGCAGAGGTAGGGTACTACACCTTC. Translation: CASGPGAEVGYYTF.

CDR3 coding DNA: TGTGCCAGCCGAGACCGGGACAGGGTTCGCTACACCTTC. Amino acids: CASRDRDRVRYTF. This chain links TRBV28 with TRBJ1-2; 9 nucleotides line up with TRBD1. Germline V gene data show CDR1 as MDHEN and CDR2 as SYDVKM. The ends lost 8 bases at V and 9 bases at J; junction bases unmatched: 10. The CDR3 is 13 amino acids.

This chain's CDR3 is CASSPTGTPGIYEQFF. CDR3 coding DNA: TGTGCCAGTAGTCCCACGGGGACCCCAGGAATCTATGAGCAGTTCTTC. The chain recombines TRBV19 with TRBJ2-1, with D perhaps matching TRBD1 or TRBD2 (5 bases each). Trimming left V 5 bases short and J 8 bases short, with 22 bases between. This CDR3 has 16 amino acids. The germline V gene has CDR1 LNHDA and CDR2 SQIVND (reference sequence).

The chain is built from TRBV20-1 and TRBJ1-3; the D is unclear. V was cut by 3 bases and J by 2 bases, with 17 bases left in between. Germline V CDR1 and CDR2: DFQATT, SNEGSKA (reference sequence). The CDR3 has 16 residues. The CDR3 region is CSARPPGLATGNTIYF. For the CDR3, the DNA is TGCAGTGCTAGGCCTCCAGGACTCGCGACTGGAAACACCATATATTTT.

The chain combines TRBV24-1 with TRBJ2-2; 7 nucleotides agree with TRBD1. The V and J ends lost 6 bases and 1 base, in that order; junction bases with no gene match: 7. Germline loops: CDR1 KGHDR, CDR2 SFDVKD. There are 16 residues in the CDR3. CDR3 DNA: TGTGCCACCAGTTCCTGGACAGGACAGAACACCGGGGAGCTGTTTTTT. Encoded protein: CATSSWTGQNTGELFF.

On this clonotype: Likely a read error: the CDR3 ends without its conserved phenylalanine or tryptophan. The limits of the CDR3 on the DNA are not certain, so only TCRdb's listed CDR3 is given. This sequence joins TRBV7-8 and TRBJ1-2; the table gives TRBD1 as D, unverified against the DNA. From its first to its last residue, the CDR3 has 15 amino acids. Germline lookup yields CDR1 SGHVS and CDR2 FQNEAQ. This CDR3 reads CASIISDRGLCGYTV.

As for this clonotype: It may be a read error: a sequence one base away is much more abundant. J is TRBJ1-5 and V is TRBV6-6; D is uncertain. Germline values: CDR1 MNHNY, CDR2 SVGAGI (reference sequence). This CDR3 has 12 residues. The CDR3 loop reads CAVREDHQPQRF. As DNA, the CDR3 is TGTGCCGTCCGGGAGGACCATCAGCCCCAGCGTTTT.

This clonotype has a single count. The chain combines TRBV27 with TRBJ2-1; a possible D gene is TRBD2 (6 bases). The CDR3 runs to 17 residues. Trimming pared 7 bases from V and 6 bases from J, leaving 25 bases between. Looked up from germline, CDR1 is MNHEY and CDR2 is SMNVEV (reference sequence). CDR3 protein: CASIRNAGRLHSNEQFF. The CDR3 bases are TGTGCCAGCATTCGAAATGCGGGGCGACTCCACAGCAATGAGCAGTTCTTC.

Points on this clonotype: The conserved closing phenylalanine or tryptophan is absent in this CDR3, likely reflecting a read error. The chain links TRBV19 to TRBJ2-5, with D unresolved. The CDR3 is 11 amino acids. Germline assignment: CDR1 LNHDA and CDR2 SQIVND (reference sequence). V lost 1 base and J 7 bases, leaving 4 bases between the germline ends. CDR3 region: CASSIGGTQYL. As DNA, the CDR3 is TGTGCCAGTAGTATAGGAGGGACCCAGTACTTG.

This clonotype was found a few times. This chain connects TRBV28 to TRBJ1-4; tentatively, D is TRBD1 (5 bases). Germline V gene lookup returns CDR1 MDHEN and CDR2 SYDVKM. V shed 6 bases and J shed 8 bases, with 16 bases lying between them. This CDR3 contains 14 residues. CDR3 sequence reads: CASSPGYRGEKLFF. Written as DNA, the CDR3 is TGTGCCAGCAGCCCAGGGTATCGGGGGGAAAAACTGTTTTTT. Combining the CDR3 with reference TRBV28 and TRBJ1-4 gives the whole variable domain DVKVTQSSRYLVKRTGEKVFLECVQDMDHENMFWYRQDPGLGLRLIYFSYDVKMKEKGDIPEGYSVSREKKERFSLILESASTNQTSMYLCASSPGYRGEKLFFGSGTQLSVL.